These T cell receptor beta chains were read from a single sample in a study of blood T cell repertoires in COVID-19. Assay used: immunoSEQ multiplex PCR; TCRdb lists only in-frame clones, some missing. Of approximately 210,000 clones in the sample, 82% were seen once. The sequenced sample consisted of peripheral blood. The source is a woman older than 75 with acute or convalescent COVID-19. Each CDR3 is given with its conserved first and last residue. The order of the fields is J gene, clone size, V gene, D gene, CDR3 protein, CDR3 DNA. The D gene is left open where the match is weak. Size values are once, few and many counts, or a class for expanded clones, and some rows have none.

j_call: TRBJ1-5; clone_size: NA; v_call: TRBV7-3; d_call: TRBD1; cdr3_aa: CASSIRQGRGNQPQHF; cdr3_nt: TGTGCCAGCAGCATCCGACAGGGGAGAGGTAATCAGCCCCAGCATTTT
j_call: TRBJ1-1; clone_size: NA; v_call: TRBV6-1; d_call: TRBD1; cdr3_aa: CASSDRGQTRNTEAFF; cdr3_nt: TGTGCCAGCAGTGACCGGGGACAGACGAGAAACACTGAAGCTTTCTTT
j_call: TRBJ1-6; clone_size: NA; v_call: TRBV21-1; d_call: NA; cdr3_aa: CASSNQVRSPSYNSPLHF; cdr3_nt: TGTGCCAGCAGCAATCAAGTGAGGTCGCCCTCCTATAATTCACCCCTCCACTTT
j_call: TRBJ1-2; clone_size: NA; v_call: TRBV5-1; d_call: NA; cdr3_aa: CASSLDLGTSYGYTF; cdr3_nt: TGCGCCAGCAGCTTGGATCTGGGCACCTCTTATGGCTACACCTTC
j_call: TRBJ2-5; clone_size: NA; v_call: TRBV15; d_call: NA; cdr3_aa: CATSRDRGRETQYF; cdr3_nt: TGTGCCACCAGCAGAGACAGGGGGAGGGAGACCCAGTACTTC
j_call: TRBJ1-2; clone_size: NA; v_call: TRBV19; d_call: NA; cdr3_aa: CASQTANYGYTF; cdr3_nt: TGTGCCAGCCAGACAGCTAACTATGGCTACACCTTC
j_call: TRBJ1-4; clone_size: NA; v_call: TRBV15; d_call: NA; cdr3_aa: CATRTRSTTNEKLFF; cdr3_nt: TGTGCCACCAGAACACGCAGTACGACTAATGAAAAACTGTTTTTT
j_call: TRBJ2-3; clone_size: NA; v_call: TRBV19; d_call: NA; cdr3_aa: CASSTGTDTQYF; cdr3_nt: TGTGCCAGTAGTACGGGGACAGATACGCAGTATTTT
j_call: TRBJ2-3; clone_size: NA; v_call: TRBV3-1/TRBV3-2; d_call: NA; cdr3_aa: CASSQELVSDTQYF; cdr3_nt: TGTGCCAGCAGCCAAGAACTAGTGTCAGATACGCAGTATTTT
j_call: TRBJ2-5; clone_size: NA; v_call: TRBV7-2; d_call: TRBD2; cdr3_aa: CASSKGAGVRRETQYF; cdr3_nt: TGTGCCAGCAGCAAAGGCGCGGGGGTCCGTAGAGAGACCCAGTACTTC
j_call: TRBJ2-1; clone_size: once; v_call: TRBV14; d_call: TRBD2; cdr3_aa: CASSLPSGGNNEQFF; cdr3_nt: TGTGCCAGCAGCCTGCCTAGCGGGGGAAACAATGAGCAGTTCTTC
j_call: TRBJ2-1; clone_size: NA; v_call: TRBV6-6; d_call: TRBD2; cdr3_aa: CASMIWGLGNNEQFF; cdr3_nt: TGTGCCAGCATGATCTGGGGACTAGGGAACAATGAGCAGTTCTTC
j_call: TRBJ1-3; clone_size: NA; v_call: TRBV6-6; d_call: TRBD1; cdr3_aa: CASSPSDPDRELNTIYF; cdr3_nt: TGTGCCAGCAGTCCCAGTGACCCAGACAGGGAGTTAAACACCATATATTTT
j_call: TRBJ1-2; clone_size: once; v_call: TRBV6-1; d_call: TRBD1; cdr3_aa: CASSEGQGYYGYTF; cdr3_nt: TGTGCCAGCAGTGAGGGACAGGGGTACTATGGCTACACCTTC
j_call: TRBJ2-6; clone_size: few; v_call: TRBV2; d_call: NA; cdr3_aa: CAFRCWGAGANVLTF; cdr3_nt: TGTGCCTTTAGGTGTTGGGGGGCTGGGGCCAACGTCCTGACTTTC
j_call: TRBJ2-5; clone_size: once; v_call: TRBV19; d_call: NA; cdr3_aa: CASSMRRGGQETQYF; cdr3_nt: TGTGCCAGTAGTATGAGGAGGGGGGGACAAGAGACCCAGTACTTC
j_call: TRBJ2-7; clone_size: few; v_call: TRBV10-3; d_call: NA; cdr3_aa: CAISETTPPGEQYF; cdr3_nt: TGTGCCATCAGTGAGACTACACCCCCGGGCGAGCAGTACTTC
j_call: TRBJ2-5; clone_size: NA; v_call: TRBV7-2; d_call: NA; cdr3_aa: CASSLLRSQETQYF; cdr3_nt: TGTGCCAGCAGCCTCCTCAGGTCCCAAGAGACCCAGTACTTC
j_call: TRBJ1-2; clone_size: NA; v_call: TRBV6-5; d_call: TRBD1; cdr3_aa: CASRTGTGTYGYTF; cdr3_nt: TGTGCCAGCAGAACCGGGACAGGAACCTATGGCTACACCTTC
j_call: TRBJ2-7; clone_size: NA; v_call: TRBV28; d_call: TRBD2; cdr3_aa: CASMGSGGLSYEQYF; cdr3_nt: TGTGCCAGCATGGGTAGCGGGGGGCTATCCTACGAGCAGTACTTC
j_call: TRBJ2-2; clone_size: NA; v_call: TRBV7-6; d_call: NA; cdr3_aa: CASSPRGASGELFF; cdr3_nt: TGTGCCAGCAGCCCCAGGGGCGCGTCCGGGGAGCTGTTTTTT
j_call: TRBJ2-2; clone_size: few; v_call: TRBV30; d_call: TRBD2; cdr3_aa: CAWSPLGGVNTGELFF; cdr3_nt: TGTGCCTGGAGTCCCTTGGGAGGGGTCAACACCGGGGAGCTGTTTTTT
j_call: TRBJ1-2; clone_size: NA; v_call: TRBV29-1; d_call: NA; cdr3_aa: CSVDAGGSKGYGYTF; cdr3_nt: TGCAGCGTTGATGCGGGGGGAAGCAAGGGATATGGCTACACCTTC
j_call: TRBJ1-1; clone_size: NA; v_call: TRBV5-1; d_call: NA; cdr3_aa: CASSQGLVYMNTEAFF; cdr3_nt: TGCGCCAGCAGCCAGGGGCTGGTTTATATGAACACTGAAGCTTTCTTT
j_call: TRBJ2-2; clone_size: NA; v_call: TRBV10-3; d_call: NA; cdr3_aa: CAISEYTGNSGELFF; cdr3_nt: TGTGCCATCAGTGAATACACAGGAAATTCAGGGGAGCTGTTTTTT
j_call: TRBJ1-4; clone_size: NA; v_call: TRBV7-2; d_call: NA; cdr3_aa: CASSPVLGGDEKLFF; cdr3_nt: TGTGCCAGCAGCCCAGTTTTAGGGGGGGATGAAAAACTGTTTTTT
j_call: TRBJ2-7; clone_size: NA; v_call: TRBV10-1; d_call: TRBD1; cdr3_aa: CASSEDQTGVDSYEQYF; cdr3_nt: TGCGCCAGCAGTGAGGACCAAACAGGGGTCGACTCCTACGAGCAGTACTTC
j_call: TRBJ1-5; clone_size: NA; v_call: TRBV6-6; d_call: NA; cdr3_aa: CASSSLVGSQPQHF; cdr3_nt: TGTGCCAGCAGTTCTCTCGTTGGTAGTCAGCCCCAGCATTTT
j_call: TRBJ1-1; clone_size: NA; v_call: TRBV6-2/TRBV6-3; d_call: NA; cdr3_aa: CASSSVWTAFEAFF; cdr3_nt: TGTGCCAGCAGTTCCGTATGGACAGCCTTTGAAGCTTTCTTT
j_call: TRBJ1-5; clone_size: NA; v_call: TRBV6-5; d_call: TRBD1; cdr3_aa: CASRRTGDSNQPQHF; cdr3_nt: TGTGCCAGCAGAAGGACAGGGGATAGCAATCAGCCCCAGCATTTT
j_call: TRBJ2-7; clone_size: NA; v_call: TRBV7-9; d_call: TRBD2; cdr3_aa: CASSPWGSGGVYEQYF; cdr3_nt: TGTGCCAGCAGCCCCTGGGGTAGCGGGGGAGTCTACGAGCAGTACTTC
j_call: TRBJ1-2; clone_size: few; v_call: TRBV4-1; d_call: NA; cdr3_aa: CASSQDAGFGYTF; cdr3_nt: TGCGCCAGCAGCCAAGATGCCGGGTTTGGCTACACCTTC
j_call: TRBJ2-3; clone_size: NA; v_call: TRBV29-1; d_call: TRBD1; cdr3_aa: CSVADRGRADTQYF; cdr3_nt: TGCAGCGTTGCGGACAGGGGGAGGGCAGATACGCAGTATTTT
j_call: TRBJ1-1; clone_size: NA; v_call: TRBV6-5; d_call: NA; cdr3_aa: CASSSSPEMNTEAFF; cdr3_nt: TGTGCCAGCAGCTCTTCACCGGAGATGAACACTGAAGCTTTCTTT
j_call: TRBJ1-2; clone_size: NA; v_call: TRBV5-5; d_call: TRBD1; cdr3_aa: CASSPLDRSGNYGYTF; cdr3_nt: TGTGCCAGCAGCCCCCTGGACAGGTCTGGTAACTATGGCTACACCTTC
j_call: TRBJ1-6; clone_size: NA; v_call: TRBV3-1/TRBV3-2; d_call: NA; cdr3_aa: CASSPATTGNSPLHF; cdr3_nt: TGTGCCAGCAGCCCCGCAACAACAGGGAATTCACCCCTCCACTTT
j_call: TRBJ1-4; clone_size: NA; v_call: TRBV30; d_call: NA; cdr3_aa: CAWSVLAGNEKLFF; cdr3_nt: TGTGCCTGGAGTGTATTAGCGGGTAATGAAAAACTGTTTTTT
j_call: TRBJ1-2; clone_size: NA; v_call: TRBV5-8; d_call: NA; cdr3_aa: CASSRTTGLANYGYTF; cdr3_nt: TGTGCCAGCAGCCGAACTACGGGGTTAGCTAACTATGGCTACACCTTC
j_call: TRBJ1-6; clone_size: NA; v_call: TRBV7-9; d_call: TRBD1; cdr3_aa: CASSQPGQGPLHF; cdr3_nt: TGTGCCAGCAGCCAACCGGGACAGGGCCCCCTCCACTTT
j_call: TRBJ1-2; clone_size: NA; v_call: TRBV7-6; d_call: TRBD1; cdr3_aa: CASSLQGGLDYGYTF; cdr3_nt: TGTGCCAGCAGCTTACAAGGGGGCTTGGACTATGGCTACACCTTC
j_call: TRBJ2-7; clone_size: NA; v_call: TRBV3-1/TRBV3-2; d_call: TRBD1; cdr3_aa: CASSQSWTGGRFEQYF; cdr3_nt: TGTGCCAGCAGCCAGAGCTGGACAGGGGGAAGGTTCGAGCAGTACTTC
j_call: TRBJ1-6; clone_size: NA; v_call: TRBV7-9; d_call: TRBD1; cdr3_aa: CASSHGTDDNSPLHF; cdr3_nt: TGTGCCAGCAGCCACGGGACAGATGATAATTCACCCCTCCACTTT
j_call: TRBJ1-6; clone_size: NA; v_call: TRBV11-2; d_call: NA; cdr3_aa: CASSSPRVNSPLHF; cdr3_nt: TGTGCCAGCAGCTCCCCCAGGGTCAATTCACCCCTCCACTTT
j_call: TRBJ1-1; clone_size: once; v_call: TRBV4-3; d_call: NA; cdr3_aa: CASSQVLTVGEAFF; cdr3_nt: TGCGCCAGCAGCCAAGTACTGACAGTGGGGGAAGCTTTCTTT
j_call: TRBJ2-2; clone_size: once; v_call: TRBV7-3; d_call: NA; cdr3_aa: CASSLTLSTGELFF; cdr3_nt: TGTGCCAGCAGCTTAACCCTGTCCACCGGGGAGCTGTTTTTT
j_call: TRBJ2-5; clone_size: NA; v_call: TRBV6-5; d_call: NA; cdr3_aa: CASSSDLSRAGETQYF; cdr3_nt: TGTGCCAGCAGTTCCGACCTGTCCCGGGCGGGTGAGACCCAGTACTTC
j_call: TRBJ1-1; clone_size: NA; v_call: TRBV29-1; d_call: TRBD1; cdr3_aa: CSGIQGAYTEAFF; cdr3_nt: TGCAGCGGCATACAGGGGGCTTACACTGAAGCTTTCTTT
j_call: TRBJ1-1; clone_size: once; v_call: TRBV9; d_call: NA; cdr3_aa: CASSRGQSMNTEEAFF; cdr3_nt: TGTGCCAGCAGCCGAGGACAGTCCATGAACACTGAGGAAGCTTTCTTT
j_call: TRBJ1-6; clone_size: NA; v_call: TRBV19; d_call: TRBD1; cdr3_aa: CASSARQGARGSPLHF; cdr3_nt: TGTGCCAGTAGTGCCCGACAGGGGGCGCGGGGCTCACCCCTCCACTTT